Reported below is one TCR beta chain. This clonotype has only a few counts. This receptor's antigen is unknown. Base qualities were left out, and no much larger clone turns up one base away. Trimming removed 6 bases from V and 9 bases from J, leaving 15 bases between the germline ends. CDR3 length: 13 amino acids, cysteine to phenylalanine. The only DNA kept is the CDR3, 39 bases in frame from the first base. CDR1 and CDR2 are drawn from the germline V gene (reference sequence): DFQATT, SNEGSKA. TCR beta CDR3 regions were amplified from RNA transcripts. For the first round of RT-PCR on the TCR CDR3, the HTBI primer set was used together with the Qiagen OneStep RT-PCR kit. A second multiplex PCR round built the libraries, followed by size selection and purification. Sequencing of the libraries was done on an Illumina HiSeq2000 using paired-end 100 bp reads. The original methods were these. SOAPnuke was used to process the raw data, with reads discarded if the reads contained adapters or uncalled bases, had a mean Phred below 15, or lacked an exact constant-primer or identifier match. High-quality paired reads were merged using COPE v1.2.5, and each unique nucleotide sequence was defined as a clonotype. Clonotypes were aligned to IMGT TRBV, TRBD and TRBJ reference segments using MiTCR v1.1. The analysis included only V-J combinations with a frequency above 0.0001, which together covered about 99% of the repertoires. A TCS score was defined as the ratio of F50 (clonal expansion) to E x V (chaos), with BLOSUM62-based TCRdist applied between CDR3 peptides within each V-J. Welch's t-statistics and random forest reduced some 510 V-J features to about 13, which were used in a naive Bayes classifier (R e1071). Using fastp trimming at Q25 and MiXCR clonotype assembly, TCRdb reanalyzed the public sequencing data and kept in-frame beta chains. Every entry covers one CDR3 protein and lists the most common genes and DNA from its rows. TCRdb, not the original authors, processed these V and J calls. This sample gives roughly 750,000 distinct CDR3 sequences in total; around 17% of them show up just once. The biggest ten clones account for 8.4% of the sample.

The sample is drawn from a study of T cells in Graves' hyperthyroidism and ophthalmopathy (dated by TCRdb to about 2019). A note on the overall study: Peripheral blood samples were taken at the time of initial diagnosis, prior to any treatment. TCR V-J signatures able to tell the groups apart were searched for in a discovery cohort of 100 patients, of whom 43 had Graves' ophthalmopathy and under 65 had stable Graves' hyperthyroidism. An independent validation cohort of 18 to 20 hyperthyroidism patients and more than 15 patients who later progressed to ophthalmopathy tested prospective prediction of ophthalmopathy. For training and testing, the 100 or so patients in the discovery cohort were randomly divided in a 7:3 ratio. In roughly six Graves' hyperthyroidism patients, the study also compared T-cell repertoires from thyroid tissue with T-cell repertoires from blood. After blood sampling, hyperthyroidism patients were treated with methimazole at a starting dose of 30 mg daily, and ophthalmopathy patients were treated with high-dose intravenous methylprednisolone. According to the paper, TCR Vbeta CDR3 sequencing was carried out on 135 peripheral blood samples, which came from approximately 41 ophthalmopathy, around 74 hyperthyroidism and about 17 progressor patients.

Overall results and qualifications from the work: A model built on a 13 V-J signature distinguished ophthalmopathy from stable hyperthyroidism, reaching around 87% sensitivity and about 81% specificity in cross-validation and 80%/75% in testing. Most expanded thyroid clonotypes (frequency above 0.001) were also detected in blood, suggesting blood repertoires may reflect thyroid immune responses. Sample size was not statistically predetermined, and investigators were not blinded to group allocation. In validation, the model predicted progression to ophthalmopathy with just under 71% sensitivity and about 72% specificity, a median of approximately 6.7 months before onset.

Stable Graves' hyperthyroidism was defined as no progression to ophthalmopathy during 18 months of follow-up. The hyperthyroidism patients were between 18 and 65 years old and newly diagnosed, with a disease duration of less than 2 months. Exclusion was applied to patients with uncontrolled infections, other autoimmune diseases, pregnancy or lactation. Diagnoses were established on the basis of clinical symptoms, serum thyroxine and TRAb, thyroid ultrasound, and orbital computed tomography. Ficoll-Paque density gradient centrifugation was used to isolate PBMCs from around 10 ml of fresh peripheral blood. Trizol reagent was used to extract total RNA, and RNA quality was then checked on an Agilent 2100 Bioanalyzer.

The sequence derives from a man younger than 30 with Graves' hyperthyroidism. The rearrangement joined TRBV20-1 to TRBJ1-6, with the D gene too uncertain to name. Sequencing was performed on blood. The CDR3 protein is CSALRAHGSPLHF. Here is the DNA: TGCAGTGCCCTCCGTGCCCATGGTTCACCCCTCCACTTT.